Each of the 7 T cell receptor beta chains below was sequenced from the same sample in a study of early T cells in non-severe SARS-CoV-2 infection (dated by TCRdb to about 2021). The library was generated by 5' RACE. Instrument used: NextSeq 500. In TCRdb, the public reads were trimmed at Q25 with fastp and aligned with MiXCR, with productive beta chains retained. CDR3 protein sequences are deduplicated, and each keeps its most common genes and DNA. Within this sample are approximately 58,000 distinct CDR3 sequences, with 9% to 15% of them counted one time only. The ten most abundant clones make up about 2.7% of the sample. The sample consisted of whole blood, taken at baseline. All receptors derive from an adult who was a healthcare worker with PCR-confirmed SARS-CoV-2 infection or an uninfected control (not recorded which).

The table lists this clonotype with many counts. This chain links TRBV19 with TRBJ2-1, with no clear D. Germline loops: CDR1 LNHDA, CDR2 SQIVND (reference sequence). V was cut by 3 bases and J by 0 bases, with 15 bases left in between. This CDR3 is built from 17 residues. CDR3 protein: CASSMWSAPSSYNEQFF. CDR3 nucleotide sequence: TGTGCCAGTAGTATGTGGAGCGCACCAAGCTCCTACAATGAGCAGTTCTTC.

This clonotype was recorded at least ten times. The chain couples TRBV24-1 to TRBJ2-3; 14 bases are a match to TRBD2. CDR3 length: 16 amino acids. After removal of 3 bases from V and 7 bases from J, the junction contained 5 bases not matched to a gene. CDR1 is KGHDR, CDR2 SFDVKD, per germline. CDR3 DNA sequence: TGTGCCACCAGTGATCCGGGACTAGCGGGAGTTAATACGCAGTATTTT. This translates into CATSDPGLAGVNTQYF.

The CDR3 loop is CSASAAGNEQFF. CDR3 nucleotides: TGCAGTGCTAGCGCGGCTGGTAATGAGCAGTTCTTC. V usage is TRBV20-1 and J usage is TRBJ2-1; unclear D gene. Trimming cost V 3 bases and J 7 bases, with 10 bases left between them. This CDR3 region has 12 residues. CDR1 and CDR2 (germline): DFQATT, SNEGSKA (reference sequence).

This chain links TRBV28 with TRBJ2-7, with D tentatively TRBD2 (5 bases). The CDR3 contains 14 residues. V gave up 5 bases and J gave up 6 bases, with 17 bases separating them. CDR1 is MDHEN, CDR2 SYDVKM, per germline. For the CDR3, the DNA is TGTGCCAGCAGTACCGGGATCCTCCGGCCCGAGCAGTACTTC. Encoded protein: CASSTGILRPEQYF.

The rearrangement joins TRBV11-2 to TRBJ1-1; D may be TRBD1 (5 bases). The CDR3 covers 15 residues. V lost 5 bases and J lost 1, with 14 bases in between. Germline V gives CDR1 SGHAT, CDR2 FQNNGV. The CDR3 sequence: CASSLGNGANTEAFF. In DNA, the CDR3 is TGTGCCAGCAGCCTCGGCAACGGGGCGAACACTGAAGCTTTCTTT.

This clonotype turned up a few times. The rearrangement joins TRBV12-3 or TRBV12-4 to TRBJ2-7, with D perhaps matching TRBD2 (5 bases). The CDR3 runs to 14 residues. Between the trimmed V and J ends, which lost 5 bases and 1 base, there was a span of 12 bases. The CDR3 sequence: CASSRTWGSYEQYF. CDR3 DNA sequence: TGTGCCAGCAGTCGGACTTGGGGTTCCTACGAGCAGTACTTC.

The chain has TRBV5-4 and TRBJ2-5; D perhaps matches TRBD2 (6 bases). This CDR3 is built from 15 residues. V lost 4 bases and J lost 1, with 14 bases in between. Per the germline V gene, CDR1 is SGHNT and CDR2 is YYREEE (reference sequence). CDR3 sequence reads: CASSRRELSQETQYF. In DNA form, the CDR3 reads TGTGCCAGCAGCCGGAGGGAATTATCCCAAGAGACCCAGTACTTC.